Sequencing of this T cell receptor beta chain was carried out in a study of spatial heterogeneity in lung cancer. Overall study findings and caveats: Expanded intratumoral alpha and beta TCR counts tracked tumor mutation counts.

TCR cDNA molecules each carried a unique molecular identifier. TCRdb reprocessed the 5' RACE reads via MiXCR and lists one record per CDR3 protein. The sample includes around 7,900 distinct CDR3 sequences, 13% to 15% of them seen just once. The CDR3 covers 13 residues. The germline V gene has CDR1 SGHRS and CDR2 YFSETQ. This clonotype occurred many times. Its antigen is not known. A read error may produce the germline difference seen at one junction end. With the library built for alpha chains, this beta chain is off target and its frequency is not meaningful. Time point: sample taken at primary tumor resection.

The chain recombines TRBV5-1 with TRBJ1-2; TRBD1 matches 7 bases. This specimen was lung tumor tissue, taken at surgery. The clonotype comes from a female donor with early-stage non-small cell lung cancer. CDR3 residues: CASSLGGTAAFVF. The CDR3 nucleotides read TGCGCCAGCAGCTTGGGCGGGACAGCAGCCTTCGTCTTC.